The 4 T cell receptor beta chains below all came from one sample that was sequenced in a study of blood T cell repertoires in COVID-19. This table comes from immunoSEQ multiplex PCR, and its TCRdb copy is limited to in-frame clones, with some not included. Among over 150,000 clones listed, 65% to 90% were seen once. The sequencing input was peripheral blood. These receptors were taken from a human donor in a cohort sampled during active COVID-19.

This clone was seen only a few times. The chain combines TRBV6-5 with TRBJ2-3, with a weak D call TRBD2 (5 bases). Trimming removed 7 bases at V and 4 bases at J, with 15 bases between. Germline V CDR1 and CDR2: MNHEY, SVGAGI. This CDR3 is built from 14 residues. The CDR3 spells CASTSSRDPDTQYF. The CDR3 DNA reads TGTGCCAGCACCTCGTCCCGGGATCCAGATACGCAGTATTTT.

The CDR3 DNA reads as TGTGCCAGCAGTAAGAGAACCGGGTTAGCCAAAAACATTCAGTACTTC. This translates into CASSKRTGLAKNIQYF. The V and J genes are TRBV2 and TRBJ2-4, with D unresolved. The CDR3 runs 16 residues. The ends were cut back, 5 bases at V and 0 bases at J, with 14 bases in the middle. The germline V gene encodes CDR1 SNHLY and CDR2 FYNNEI. Based on the CDR3 plus reference TRBV2 and TRBJ2-4, the full variable domain is EPEVTQTPSHQVTQMGQEVILRCVPISNHLYFYWYRQILGQKVEFLVSFYNNEISEKSEIFDDQFSVERPDGSNFTLKIRSTKLEDSAMYFCASSKRTGLAKNIQYFGAGTRLSVL.

The chain is built from TRBV5-4 and TRBJ2-5; TRBD2 aligns across 11 bases. Germline V gene data show CDR1 as SGHNT and CDR2 as YYREEE (reference sequence). V trimming: 2 bases; J trimming: 1 base; junction bases outside the gene matches: 1. The CDR3 is 15 amino acids. CDR3 DNA: TGTGCCAGCAGCTTTGGACTAGCGGGCCAAGAGACCCAGTACTTC. Translated: CASSFGLAGQETQYF.

V usage is TRBV6-6 and J usage is TRBJ2-1; TRBD2 matches 8 bases. This CDR3 region has 16 residues. The V segment lost 2 bases and the J segment 5 bases; nucleotides outside the gene matches: 8. The germline CDR1 and CDR2 sequences are MNHNY and SVGAGI (reference sequence). In DNA, the CDR3 is TGTGCCAGCAGTTACGGGCGGGAGGAACCTAACAATGAGCAGTTCTTC. Protein sequence: CASSYGREEPNNEQFF.